The present TCR beta chain was sequenced within a study of beta chain features in type 1 diabetes. Study-wide points: The naive, central memory and Treg TCRB repertoires looked more alike in patients than they did in healthy donors.

Germline V gene lookup returns CDR1 SGHNT and CDR2 YYREEE (reference sequence). V shed 4 bases and J 6 bases; nucleotides not matched to a gene: 9. The CDR3 totals 16 residues. Investigators reverse transcribed all isolated RNA, so they sequenced expressed TCRB transcripts. The method was immunoSEQ multiplex PCR; TCRdb's version includes in-frame clones alone and lacks a portion of them. This sample has roughly 170,000 clones; about 13% occur once, and the top ten carry 0.55% to 0.8%. This clone was seen a few times. The antigen remains undetermined. The clonotype originates from a woman aged 18-29 years in good health. Sequencing was performed on central memory CD4+ T cells from blood. The chain couples TRBV5-4 to TRBJ2-1; TRBD2 matches at 11 bases. CDR3 bases: TGTGCCAGCAGCCCTAAACTAGCGGGAGTTCTCAATGAGCAGTTCTTC. This gives the protein CASSPKLAGVLNEQFF.